One sample yielded the 5 T cell receptor beta chains listed below, sequenced in a study of blood T cells in healthy people across ages. The second PCR ran roughly 7 to 11 cycles with a sample-barcoded 5' primer and J-beta primers. One entry per CDR3 protein, called by TCRdb with MiXCR from the 5' RACE reads. Of about 1.5 million distinct CDR3 sequences in the sample, less than 45% were seen once. Specimen: blood. The origin of the receptors is a woman in her late teens or twenties in good health.

The sample holds a few counts of this clonotype. The rearrangement joins TRBV6-2 or TRBV6-3 to TRBJ2-1; possibly TRBD1 for D (6 bases). Germline-derived CDR1 and CDR2 are MNHEY and SVGEGT. The CDR3 is 14 residues long. With 8 bases removed from V and 7 bases from J, the gap between germline ends came to 18 bases. In DNA, the CDR3 is TGTGCCAGCCAGGGGTCAGTATTGAGGAATGAGCAGTTCTTC. As protein: CASQGSVLRNEQFF.

Turning to this clonotype: The junction does not match germline at one end; this may be a read error. This chain uses TRBV20-1 with TRBJ2-5, with 8 positions matching TRBD2. The CDR3 contains 14 residues. The V gene's germline CDR1 is DFQATT and CDR2 SNEGSKA (reference sequence). The CDR3 DNA sequence: TGCAGTGCCCCTTACCGGGGGGGGCCAGAGGCCCAGTACTTC. Translation: CSAPYRGGPEAQYF.

This clonotype was found a few times. CDR3 sequence: CASSDSLHTDTQYF. In DNA, the CDR3 is TGTGCCAGCAGCGACTCTCTGCACACAGATACGCAGTATTTT. This rearrangement joins TRBV11-2 to TRBJ2-3; no definite D call. V shed 5 bases and J shed 2 bases, with 11 bases lying between them. Germline CDR1 SGHAT, CDR2 FQNNGV. The CDR3 spans 14 residues. Complete variable domain (other parts from reference TRBV11-2 and TRBJ2-3): EAGVAQSPRYKIIEKRQSVAFWCNPISGHATLYWYQQILGQGPKLLIQFQNNGVVDDSQLPKDRFSAERLKGVDSTLKIQPAKLEDSAVYLCASSDSLHTDTQYFGPGTRLTVL.

This clonotype was detected only a few times. This chain uses TRBV10-3 with TRBJ2-5; TRBD1 might be the D (6 bases). From germline, CDR1 is ENHRY and CDR2 SYGVKD. The CDR3 extends over 12 amino acids. Trimming shortened V by 10 bases and J by 5 bases, and 14 bases separated the two germline ends. The CDR3 bases are TGTGCCACCCAGGGACACTTGGAGACCCAGTACTTC. Translation gives CATQGHLETQYF.

The chain couples TRBV21-1 to TRBJ1-4. TRBV21-1 is noted as a pseudogene. This CDR3 has 16 amino acids. The CDR3 bases are TGTGCCAGCAGCAACTCCCGCGTCAGCCCTCATGAAAAACTGTTTTTT. It codes for CASSNSRVSPHEKLFF.